This entry lists 5 T cell receptor beta chains sequenced from one sample in a study of beta chain features in type 1 diabetes. Study results and caveats: Significant though moderate, a shortening of TCRB CDR3s appeared in all four CD4+ subsets of Type 1 diabetes patients.

The isolated RNA, all of it, was reverse transcribed, so expressed TCRB transcripts were what got sequenced. Only in-frame clones appear in the TCRdb table, and some are missing; sequencing was by immunoSEQ multiplex PCR. The table shows about 99,000 clones, with 28% occurring only once. No antigen has been assigned to these receptors. Sequencing used central memory CD4+ T cells from blood. The receptors derive from a woman under 30 with type 1 diabetes.

A few counts support this clone. This rearrangement joins TRBV9 to TRBJ1-4; possible D gene TRBD1, 5 bases. The V end lost 1 base, the J end lost 0 bases, and 10 bases lay between the germline ends. Per germline, CDR1 SGDLS and CDR2 YYNGEE. The CDR3 extends over 16 amino acids. The CDR3 loop reads CASSVQGFATNEKLFF. As DNA, the CDR3 is TGTGCCAGCAGCGTACAGGGATTTGCAACTAATGAAAAACTGTTTTTT.

Comment on this clone: Different DNA sequences within this sample yield the same CDR3. CDR3 protein: CASSDRTGDQPQHF. The CDR3 coding sequence is TGTGCCAGCAGTGACCGGACAGGAGATCAGCCCCAGCATTTT. The chain couples TRBV2 to TRBJ1-5; 7 bases agree with TRBD1. The CDR3 spans 14 residues. Germline CDR1 is SNHLY and CDR2 is FYNNEI. V gave up 3 bases and J gave up 5 bases; unmatched junction bases: 4.

A few counts support this clone. The DNA of the CDR3 is TGTGCCAGCAGCTTAGAGGGGCCGCAAGAGACCCAGTACTTC. Translation gives CASSLEGPQETQYF. V gene TRBV7-8 combines with J gene TRBJ2-5; maybe TRBD1 (5 bases). Germline CDR1 is SGHVS and CDR2 is FQNEAQ. Trimming took off 1 base at V and 2 bases at J, with 8 bases between the two ends. This CDR3 contains 14 residues. The full variable domain, its missing parts supplied by reference TRBV7-8 and TRBJ2-5, is GAGVSQSPRYKVAKRGQDVALRCDPISGHVSLFWYQQALGQGPEFLTYFQNEAQLDKSGLPSDRFFAERPEGSVSTLKIQRTQQEDSAVYLCASSLEGPQETQYFGPGTRLLVL.

The rearrangement joins TRBV7-2 to TRBJ2-5; 9 bases match TRBD2. This CDR3 has 16 amino acids. CDR1 SGHTA and CDR2 FQGNSA come from the germline V gene. V lost 5 bases, J lost 1 base, and 8 bases stayed unmatched. The CDR3 sequence is CASSARLAVIQETQYF. For the CDR3, the DNA is TGTGCCAGCAGCGCCAGACTAGCGGTGATCCAAGAGACCCAGTACTTC.

The gene calls are TRBV7-2 and TRBJ1-2, with unresolved D. The CDR3 totals 14 residues. Trimming left V 5 bases short and J 5 bases short, with 15 bases between. Germline values: CDR1 SGHTA, CDR2 FQGNSA. CDR3 sequence (DNA): TGTGCCAGCAGCCCCCTCGGTCAGGCGTATGGCTACACCTTC. Protein: CASSPLGQAYGYTF.